These 2 T cell receptor beta chains share one sample of origin, sequenced in a study of T cells in Graves' hyperthyroidism and ophthalmopathy. The CDR3 regions of TCR beta were amplified from RNA transcripts. The HTBI set primed first-round TCR CDR3 RT-PCR. TCRdb processed the multiplex PCR reads anew with MiXCR; each CDR3 protein has one entry. The sample includes about 640,000 distinct CDR3 sequences, around 21% seen only once; the top ten take under 35%. Sequenced: blood. Receptors originate from a man aged 25 to 40 with Graves' ophthalmopathy.

There are many counts of this clonotype. The chain carries TRBV2 and TRBJ2-4; unclear D gene. Germline lookup yields CDR1 SNHLY and CDR2 FYNNEI. With 0 bases removed from V and 0 bases from J, the gap between germline ends came to 6 bases. This CDR3 comprises 15 residues. The CDR3: CASSEAWLAKNIQYF. The CDR3 DNA sequence: TGTGCCAGCAGTGAAGCTTGGCTAGCCAAAAACATTCAGTACTTC.

CDR3 protein: CASSLIIRTGELFF. The CDR3 DNA sequence: TGTGCCAGCAGTTTAATTATCCGGACCGGGGAGCTGTTTTTT. The rearrangement uses TRBV27 and TRBJ2-2; D gene unclear. The CDR3 spans 14 residues. V was cut by 2 bases and J by 5 bases, with 9 bases left in between. Germline CDR1 is MNHEY and CDR2 is SMNVEV (reference sequence).